Here is one TCR beta chain with its context. Its antigen is not known. This specimen belongs to a study of OX40 agonist ivuxolimab in advanced cancers. General study points: Relative to CD4+ cells, CD8+ T cells on average had more expanded clones. Circulating CD4+ and CD8+ T cells showed clonal expansion by week 6 at 0.1 to 3.0 mg/kg.

Some clones are missing from TCRdb's copy, which holds only in-frame ones; the method was immunoSEQ multiplex PCR. The data hold 43,000 or so clones, with about 86% observed a single time. With 4 bases removed from V and 12 bases from J, the gap between germline ends came to 17 bases. Germline V gives CDR1 SGHNT, CDR2 YYREEE (reference sequence). This CDR3 spans 13 amino acids. The source was CD4+ or CD8+ T cells sorted from blood, collected in a trial of the OX40 agonist ivuxolimab. The chain couples TRBV5-4 to TRBJ2-1, with D possibly TRBD2 on 6 matching bases. This receptor was identified in an adult with an advanced solid tumor such as melanoma, head and neck, liver or kidney cancer. The CDR3 spells CASSATSSVGQFF. The CDR3 nucleotides are TGTGCCAGCAGCGCGACTAGTTCTGTTGGGCAGTTCTTC.